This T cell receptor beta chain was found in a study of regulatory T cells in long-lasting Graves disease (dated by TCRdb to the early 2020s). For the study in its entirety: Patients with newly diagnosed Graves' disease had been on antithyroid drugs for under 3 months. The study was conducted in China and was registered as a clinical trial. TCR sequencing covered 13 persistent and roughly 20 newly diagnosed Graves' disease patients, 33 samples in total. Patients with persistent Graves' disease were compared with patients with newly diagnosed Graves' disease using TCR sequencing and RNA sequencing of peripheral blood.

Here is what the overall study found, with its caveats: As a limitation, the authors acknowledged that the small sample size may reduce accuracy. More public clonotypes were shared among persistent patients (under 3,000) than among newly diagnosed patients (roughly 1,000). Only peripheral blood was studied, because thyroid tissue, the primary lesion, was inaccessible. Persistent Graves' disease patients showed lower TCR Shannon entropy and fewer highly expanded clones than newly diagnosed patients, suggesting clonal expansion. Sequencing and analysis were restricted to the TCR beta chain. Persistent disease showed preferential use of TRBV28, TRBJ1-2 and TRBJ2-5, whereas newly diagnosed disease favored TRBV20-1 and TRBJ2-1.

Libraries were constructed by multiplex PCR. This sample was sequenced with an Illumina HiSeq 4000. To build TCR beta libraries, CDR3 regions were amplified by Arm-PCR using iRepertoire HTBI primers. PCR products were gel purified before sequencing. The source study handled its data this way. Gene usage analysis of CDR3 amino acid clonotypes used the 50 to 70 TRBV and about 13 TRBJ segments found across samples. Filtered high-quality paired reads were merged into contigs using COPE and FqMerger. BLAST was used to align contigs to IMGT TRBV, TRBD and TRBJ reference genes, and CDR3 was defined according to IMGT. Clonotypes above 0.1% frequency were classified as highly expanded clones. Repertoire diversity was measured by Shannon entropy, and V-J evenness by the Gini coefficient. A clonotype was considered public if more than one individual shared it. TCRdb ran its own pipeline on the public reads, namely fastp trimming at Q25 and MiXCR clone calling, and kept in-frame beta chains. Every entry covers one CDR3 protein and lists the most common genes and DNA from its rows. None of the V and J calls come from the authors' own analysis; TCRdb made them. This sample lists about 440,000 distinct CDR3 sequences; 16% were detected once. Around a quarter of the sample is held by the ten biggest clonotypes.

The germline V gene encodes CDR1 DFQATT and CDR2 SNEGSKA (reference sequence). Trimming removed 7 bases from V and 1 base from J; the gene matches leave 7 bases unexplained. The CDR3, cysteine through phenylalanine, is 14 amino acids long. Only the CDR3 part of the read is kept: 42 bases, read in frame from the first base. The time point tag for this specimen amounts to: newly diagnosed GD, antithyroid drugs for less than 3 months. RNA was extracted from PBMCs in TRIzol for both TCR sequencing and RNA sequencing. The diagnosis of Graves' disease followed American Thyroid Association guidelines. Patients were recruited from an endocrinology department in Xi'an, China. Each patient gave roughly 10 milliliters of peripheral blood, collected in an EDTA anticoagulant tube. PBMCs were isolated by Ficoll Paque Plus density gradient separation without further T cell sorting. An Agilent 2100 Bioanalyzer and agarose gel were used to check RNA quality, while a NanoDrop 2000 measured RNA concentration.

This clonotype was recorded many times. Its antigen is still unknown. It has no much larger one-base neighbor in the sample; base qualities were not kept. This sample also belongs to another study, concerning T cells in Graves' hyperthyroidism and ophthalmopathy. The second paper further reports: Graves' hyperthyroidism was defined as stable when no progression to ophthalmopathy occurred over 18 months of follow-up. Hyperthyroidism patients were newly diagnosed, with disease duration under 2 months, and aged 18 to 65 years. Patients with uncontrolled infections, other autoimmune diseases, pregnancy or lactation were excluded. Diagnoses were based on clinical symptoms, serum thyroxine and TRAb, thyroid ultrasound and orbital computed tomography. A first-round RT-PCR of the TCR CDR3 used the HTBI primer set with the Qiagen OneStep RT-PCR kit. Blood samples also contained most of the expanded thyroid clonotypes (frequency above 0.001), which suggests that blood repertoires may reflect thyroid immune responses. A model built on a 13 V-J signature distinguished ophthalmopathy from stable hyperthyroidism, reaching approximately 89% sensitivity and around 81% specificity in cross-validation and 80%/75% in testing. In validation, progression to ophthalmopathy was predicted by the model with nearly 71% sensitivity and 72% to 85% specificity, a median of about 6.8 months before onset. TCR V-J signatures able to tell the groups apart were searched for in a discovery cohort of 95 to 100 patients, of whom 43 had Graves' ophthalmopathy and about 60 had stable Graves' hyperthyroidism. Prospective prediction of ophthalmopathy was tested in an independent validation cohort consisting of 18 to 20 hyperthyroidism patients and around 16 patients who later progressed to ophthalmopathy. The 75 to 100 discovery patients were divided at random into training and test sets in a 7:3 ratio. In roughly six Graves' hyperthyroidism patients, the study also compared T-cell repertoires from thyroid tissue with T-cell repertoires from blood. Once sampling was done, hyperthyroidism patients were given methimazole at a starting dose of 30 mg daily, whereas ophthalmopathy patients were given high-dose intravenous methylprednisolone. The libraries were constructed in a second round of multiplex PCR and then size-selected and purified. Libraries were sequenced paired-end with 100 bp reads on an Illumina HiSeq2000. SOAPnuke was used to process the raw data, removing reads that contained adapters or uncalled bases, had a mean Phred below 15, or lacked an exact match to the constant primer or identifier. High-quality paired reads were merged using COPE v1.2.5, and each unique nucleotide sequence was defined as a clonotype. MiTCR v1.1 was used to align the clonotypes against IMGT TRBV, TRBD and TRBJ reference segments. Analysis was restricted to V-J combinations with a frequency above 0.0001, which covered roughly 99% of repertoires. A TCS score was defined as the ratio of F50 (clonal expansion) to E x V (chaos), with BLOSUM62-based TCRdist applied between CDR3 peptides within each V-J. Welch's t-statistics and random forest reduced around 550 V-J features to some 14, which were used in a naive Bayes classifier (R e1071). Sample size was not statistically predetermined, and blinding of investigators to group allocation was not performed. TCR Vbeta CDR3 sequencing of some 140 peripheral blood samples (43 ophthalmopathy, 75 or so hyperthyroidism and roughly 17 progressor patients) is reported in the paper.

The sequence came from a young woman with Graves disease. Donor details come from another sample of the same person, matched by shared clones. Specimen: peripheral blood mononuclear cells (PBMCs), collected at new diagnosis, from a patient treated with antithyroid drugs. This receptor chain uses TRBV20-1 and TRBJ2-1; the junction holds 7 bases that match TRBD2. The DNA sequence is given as TGCAGTGGGAGCGGGGCAAGTTCCTACAATGAGCAGTTCTTC. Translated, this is CSGSGASSYNEQFF.